The clone carrying this T cell receptor (beta chain) turned up a few times. Its antigen is unidentified. Via MiXCR, TCRdb re-called the 5' RACE reads, giving one row per CDR3 protein. The sample includes 240,000 or so distinct CDR3 sequences, roughly a tenth of them seen just once. Germline loops: CDR1 DFQATT, CDR2 SNEGSKA (reference sequence). The CDR3 runs 17 residues. V shed 4 bases and J 2 bases; nucleotides not matched to a gene: 11. The data belong to a study of identical twins. Study-level findings and limits: Abundant beta clonotypes from cord blood bore fewer insertions; memory repertoires lacked this pattern. The study reached conclusions through statistical analysis that was cross-sectional, not following the same donors. Weaker excess twin sharing was seen among beta out-of-frame sequences.

Donors were all healthy Caucasians. The V gene is TRBV20-1, the J gene TRBJ2-7; 13 bases are shared with TRBD2. This clonotype was obtained from a man aged 50 to 60 in good health. The sequencing sample was made of memory T cells sorted from blood. This CDR3 is CSATGGLAGVKAYEQYF. The CDR3 bases are TGCAGTGCTACAGGAGGACTAGCGGGAGTTAAGGCCTACGAGCAGTACTTC.